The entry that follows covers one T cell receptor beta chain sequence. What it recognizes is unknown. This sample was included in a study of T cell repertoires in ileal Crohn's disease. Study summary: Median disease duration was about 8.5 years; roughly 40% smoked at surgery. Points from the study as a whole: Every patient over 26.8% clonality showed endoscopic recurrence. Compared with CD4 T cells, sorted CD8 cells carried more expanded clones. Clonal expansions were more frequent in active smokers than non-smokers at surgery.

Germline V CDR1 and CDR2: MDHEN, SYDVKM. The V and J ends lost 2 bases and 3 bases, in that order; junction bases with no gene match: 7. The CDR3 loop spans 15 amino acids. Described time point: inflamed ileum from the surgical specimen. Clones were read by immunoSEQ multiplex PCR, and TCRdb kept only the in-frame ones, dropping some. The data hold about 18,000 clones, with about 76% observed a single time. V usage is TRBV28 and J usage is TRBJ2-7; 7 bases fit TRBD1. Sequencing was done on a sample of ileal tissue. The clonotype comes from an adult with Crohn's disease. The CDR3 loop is CASSLRGQTSYEQYF. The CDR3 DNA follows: TGTGCCAGCAGTTTAAGGGGACAGACAAGCTACGAGCAGTACTTC.